Included here is one T cell receptor (beta chain) sequence, with context. Antigen: not known. V lost 3 bases and J lost 0, with 6 bases in between. This CDR3 is built from 13 residues. From germline, CDR1 is MNHNY and CDR2 SVGAGI (reference sequence). A multiplex PCR was run with 60 Vbeta primers and 13 Jbeta primers. Original processing methods: Per a later analysis, the number of unique TCR beta chains was some 82 million, of which around 9.9 million were shared. Here immunoSEQ multiplex PCR was the method, and the copy in TCRdb shows in-frame clones only, minus some. V and J calls and clone size come straight from that table; D and trimming were deduced from the DNA. The repertoire has roughly 180,000 clones, around 74% of them found once; the top ten carry 2.5%. These data are taken from a study of cytomegalovirus exposure and HLA in healthy donors. General study results and limits: An assumption of roughly uniform sequencing depth across donors underlay the presence/absence analyses. There were under 200 TCR beta chains listed as cytomegalovirus-associated.

The sample comprised PBMCs. The receptor's source is a female donor in good health and CMV-seronegative. The rearrangement uses TRBV6-6 and TRBJ2-7; a possible D gene is TRBD1 (5 bases). The CDR3 sequence: CASSYDSSYEQYF. The CDR3, as DNA: TGTGCCAGCAGTTATGACAGCTCCTACGAGCAGTACTTC.